This T cell receptor beta chain was retrieved from a study of regulatory T cells in long-lasting Graves disease. For the study at large: Newly diagnosed Graves' patients had taken antithyroid drugs under 3 months. Study outcomes and limitations: The study found TRBV28, TRBJ1-2 and TRBJ2-5 favored in persistent disease.

At least ten counts were recorded for this clonotype. The antigen is unknown. TCR beta libraries were built with iRepertoire HTBI primers and Arm-PCR of CDR3 regions. TCRdb processed the multiplex PCR reads anew with MiXCR; each CDR3 protein has one entry. This table holds some 250,000 distinct CDR3 sequences, 20% to 25% found once. This CDR3 is built from 14 residues. Germline V gives CDR1 SGHTA, CDR2 FQGNSA. The V and J ends lost 5 bases and 4 bases, in that order; junction bases with no gene match: 6. Described time point: newly diagnosed GD, antithyroid drugs for less than 3 months. Extracted PBMC RNA gave rise to the TCR library.

The starting material was peripheral blood mononuclear cells (PBMCs), obtained at new diagnosis, from a patient treated with antithyroid drugs. J is TRBJ2-3 and V is TRBV7-2; the match to TRBD2 covers 7 bases. The clonotype comes from a female donor with Graves disease. The CDR3 DNA is TGTGCCAGCAGCAGAAAGGCGGGGGCAGATACGCAGTATTTT. The encoded protein is CASSRKAGADTQYF.